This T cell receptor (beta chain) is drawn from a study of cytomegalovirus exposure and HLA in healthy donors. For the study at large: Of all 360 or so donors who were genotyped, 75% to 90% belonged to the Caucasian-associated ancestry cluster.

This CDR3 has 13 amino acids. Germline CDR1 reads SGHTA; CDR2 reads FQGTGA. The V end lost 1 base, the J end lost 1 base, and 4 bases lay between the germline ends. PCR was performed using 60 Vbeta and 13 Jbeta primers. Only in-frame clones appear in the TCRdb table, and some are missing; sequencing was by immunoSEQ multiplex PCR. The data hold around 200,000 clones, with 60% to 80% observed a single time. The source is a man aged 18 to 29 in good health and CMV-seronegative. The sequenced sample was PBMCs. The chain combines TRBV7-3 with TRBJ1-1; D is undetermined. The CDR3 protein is CASSLSANTEAFF. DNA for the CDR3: TGTGCCAGCAGCTTAAGCGCGAACACTGAAGCTTTCTTT.